This T cell receptor beta chain is from a study of T-cell memory formation after mild COVID-19. Study-wide results and caveats: Whether day 37 second-wave clones are SARS-CoV-2-specific was not confirmed.

To note about this clonotype: Its antigen is unidentified.

Between the trimmed V and J ends, which lost 4 bases and 6 bases, there was a span of 13 bases. The germline CDR1 and CDR2 sequences are LGHNA and YNFKEQ. The CDR3 is made up of 15 amino acids. Using constant-segment primers, 5'RACE produced TCR alpha and TCR beta cDNA libraries carrying sample barcodes and UMIs. TCRdb fed the 5' RACE reads into MiXCR, producing one record per CDR3 protein. The sample shows roughly 400,000 distinct CDR3 sequences, approximately 15% of them seen only once. The sequencing sample was made of PBMCs or a T cell subset sorted from them (not recorded which). The V call is TRBV4-2, the J call TRBJ1-6, with D perhaps TRBD1 (5 bases). The TCR was taken from a man aged 18 to 29 who had mild COVID-19 (a few samples of this study predate the infection). Cell type and time point are not known. CDR3 region: CASSRIKTANSPLHF. The CDR3 bases are TGTGCCAGCAGCCGGATTAAGACAGCTAATTCACCCCTCCACTTT.